The clone carrying this T cell receptor (beta chain) occurred a few times. TCRdb fed the 5' RACE reads into MiXCR, producing one record per CDR3 protein. The sample lists more than 200,000 distinct CDR3 sequences, about a sixth occurring once. These data are taken from a study of T-cell memory formation after mild COVID-19. Trimming cost V 3 bases and J 0 bases, with 11 bases left between them. The CDR3 consists of 15 residues. From germline, CDR1 is SGHAT and CDR2 FQNNGV. The chain is built from TRBV11-2 and TRBJ1-2, with D uncertain. This receptor was taken from a man aged 18 to 30 who had mild COVID-19 (a few samples of this study predate the infection). Cell type and time point are not known. The specimen was PBMCs or a T cell subset sorted from them (not recorded which). CDR3: CASSFNPGANYGYTF. CDR3 DNA: TGTGCCAGCAGCTTTAATCCAGGAGCTAACTATGGCTACACCTTC. The complete variable domain, with remaining parts taken from reference TRBV11-2 and TRBJ1-2, reads EAGVAQSPRYKIIEKRQSVAFWCNPISGHATLYWYQQILGQGPKLLIQFQNNGVVDDSQLPKDRFSAERLKGVDSTLKIQPAKLEDSAVYLCASSFNPGANYGYTFGSGTRLTVV.